A single sample is the source of the 29 T cell receptor beta chains below, sequenced in a study of cytomegalovirus exposure and HLA in healthy donors. PCR primers comprised 60 Vbeta and 13 Jbeta primers. Using immunoSEQ multiplex PCR, the repertoire was profiled, and TCRdb retains in-frame clones only, with some absent. The sample carries about 140,000 clones, over 70% recorded once. Specimen: PBMCs. The receptors were sampled from a woman between 35 and 50 years old in good health and CMV-seronegative.

The rearrangement joins TRBV4-3 to TRBJ1-6; a weak D match, TRBD1 (6 bases). CDR1 and CDR2 from the germline V gene are LGHNA and YSLEER. V lost 0 bases to trimming and J lost 9 bases, with 15 bases between them. This CDR3 has 16 amino acids. The CDR3 reads CASSQDRARGISPLHF. The CDR3 DNA is TGCGCCAGCAGCCAAGATCGTGCCAGGGGTATTTCACCCCTCCACTTT.

J is TRBJ1-5 and V is TRBV6-5, with 8 bases lining up with TRBD1. The V gene end was trimmed by 6 bases and the J gene end by 4 bases; junction bases not matched to a gene: 8. This CDR3 spans 15 amino acids. Germline values: CDR1 MNHEY, CDR2 SVGAGI. The CDR3 sequence: CASSRQGLGNQPQHF. Here the CDR3 DNA reads TGTGCCAGCAGCCGACAGGGGTTGGGGAATCAGCCCCAGCATTTT.

The chain employs TRBV7-8 and TRBJ2-1; no clear D gene. The V gene lost 4 bases and the J gene lost 7 bases, with 8 bases spanning the gap. Germline lookup yields CDR1 SGHVS and CDR2 FQNEAQ. This CDR3 region has 12 residues. CDR3 nucleotide sequence: TGTGCCAGCAGCTCCCCTAGGAATGAGCAGTTCTTC. Protein sequence: CASSSPRNEQFF.

The rearrangement links TRBV5-1 to TRBJ2-5; 11 bases agree with TRBD2. Losses at the gene ends were 5 bases for V and 5 bases for J; bases not matched to a gene: 11. Germline CDR1 and CDR2: SGHRS and YFSETQ. The CDR3 sequence is 16 residues long. CDR3 DNA sequence: TGCGCCAGCAGGAGGGGTGAACTAGCGGGGGCGGAGACCCAGTACTTC. Translating it yields CASRRGELAGAETQYF.

V usage is TRBV27 and J usage is TRBJ1-1, with D tentatively TRBD1 (5 bases). Trimming took 8 bases from V and 1 from J, leaving 8 bases between them. Germline V gene data show CDR1 as MNHEY and CDR2 as SMNVEV (reference sequence). The CDR3 totals 12 residues. CDR3 in amino acids: CASFQGNTEAFF. CDR3 nucleotide sequence: TGTGCCAGCTTCCAGGGGAACACTGAAGCTTTCTTT.

The rearrangement joins TRBV4-3 to TRBJ1-1, with TRBD1 matching 8 bases. V gave up 1 base and J gave up 2 bases; unmatched junction bases: 9. The germline gives CDR1 LGHNA, CDR2 YSLEER. This CDR3 has 17 amino acids. The CDR3 coding sequence is TGCGCCAGCAGCCAAGGACAGGGGATTGGGGGAAACACTGAAGCTTTCTTT. This sequence encodes CASSQGQGIGGNTEAFF.

The rearrangement links TRBV13 to TRBJ2-7, with 7 bases fitting TRBD1. This CDR3 contains 13 residues. The V and J ends lost 6 bases and 6 bases, in that order; junction bases with no gene match: 8. CDR1 is PRHDT, CDR2 FYEKMQ, per germline (reference sequence). CDR3 residues: CASRPDRAVEQYF. CDR3 nucleotides: TGTGCCAGCAGACCCGACAGGGCCGTCGAGCAGTACTTC.

CDR3: CASTQGREQYF. CDR3 DNA sequence: TGCGCCAGCACACAGGGGCGCGAGCAGTACTTC. The chain joins TRBV5-1 to TRBJ2-7, with 7 nucleotides matching TRBD1. This CDR3 has 11 residues. Trimming at V came to 6 bases and at J to 6 bases, leaving 3 bases not matched to a gene. Germline lookup yields CDR1 SGHRS and CDR2 YFSETQ.

The gene calls are TRBV11-2 and TRBJ1-6; TRBD1 might be the D (6 bases). CDR3 length: 15 amino acids. Trimming left V 1 base short and J 8 bases short, with 12 bases between. Germline loops: CDR1 SGHAT, CDR2 FQNNGV. The CDR3 coding sequence is TGTGCCAGCAGCTTAGGGGGACAAAGGCATTCACCCCTCCACTTT. Its translation: CASSLGGQRHSPLHF.

The rearrangement uses TRBV13 and TRBJ2-1; 13 bases match TRBD2. Trimming took 5 bases from V and 8 from J; bases not matched to a gene: 9. The V gene's germline CDR1 is PRHDT and CDR2 FYEKMQ (reference sequence). The CDR3 is 16 residues long. CDR3 in DNA: TGTGCCAGCAGCGCCTCTCGCGGACTAGCGGGGGATGAGCAGTTCTTC. Translating gives CASSASRGLAGDEQFF.

This chain joins TRBV6-1 and TRBJ2-6; D gene unclear. This CDR3 region has 17 residues. Germline V lookup: CDR1 MNHNS, CDR2 SASEGT. The V end lost 1 base, the J end lost 0 bases, and 10 bases lay between the germline ends. The CDR3 region has the DNA TGTGCCAGCAGTGAAGATTACGGCGGCTCTGGGGCCAACGTCCTGACTTTC. This sequence encodes CASSEDYGGSGANVLTF.

The rearrangement uses TRBV4-3 and TRBJ2-1; 7 bases fit TRBD2. CDR1 and CDR2 (germline): LGHNA, YSLEER. The CDR3 length is 18 residues. V shed 0 bases, J shed 1 base, and the junction held 9 bases outside the gene matches. The DNA for the CDR3 is TGCGCCAGCAGCCAAGATAAGGGCCCGGGGGGTTCCTACAATGAGCAGTTCTTC. Encoded protein: CASSQDKGPGGSYNEQFF.

This clone appeared once. This chain links TRBV5-5 with TRBJ1-1, with 10 bases aligning to TRBD1. The CDR3 totals 14 residues. V shed 3 bases and J 4 bases; nucleotides not matched to a gene: 3. Germline loops: CDR1 SGHKS, CDR2 YYEKEE (reference sequence). The CDR3 sequence: CASSSRDRGTEAFF. In DNA, the CDR3 is TGTGCCAGCAGCTCCCGGGACAGGGGCACTGAAGCTTTCTTT.

J is TRBJ1-1 and V is TRBV6-6; 7 bases agree with TRBD1. V lost 5 bases and J lost 5; bases outside the gene matches: 2. CDR3 length equals 12 residues. The germline V gene has CDR1 MNHNY and CDR2 SVGAGI (reference sequence). CDR3 in amino acids: CASSRGQTEAFF. The CDR3 DNA reads TGTGCCAGCAGTCGGGGACAGACTGAAGCTTTCTTT.

V is TRBV10-3 and J is TRBJ2-4; 7 bases are shared with TRBD2. Germline trimming cut 3 bases from V and 2 bases from J; bases unmatched to any gene: 13. CDR1 and CDR2 (germline): ENHRY, SYGVKD. The CDR3 contains 18 residues. In nucleotides, the CDR3 is TGTGCCATCAGTGATCCCTACCTAGCGGATATGACCAAAAACATTCAGTACTTC. It is translated as CAISDPYLADMTKNIQYF.

This clone was counted a few times. The chain employs TRBV6-4 and TRBJ1-2; D might be TRBD1 (5 bases). CDR3 length: 13 amino acids. Germline loops: CDR1 MRHNA, CDR2 SNTAGT. V lost 0 bases to trimming and J lost 4 bases, with 6 bases between them. The CDR3 protein is CASSDSGGYGYTF. Here the CDR3 DNA reads TGTGCCAGCAGTGACTCGGGGGGCTATGGCTACACCTTC.

The chain carries TRBV6-5 and TRBJ2-7; the match to TRBD1 covers 12 bases. The CDR3 is 16 amino acids. Germline CDR1 is MNHEY and CDR2 is SVGAGI. The V gene end was trimmed by 0 bases and the J gene end by 4 bases; junction bases not matched to a gene: 4. The CDR3 protein is CASSYSLGQGAYEQYF. For the CDR3, the DNA is TGTGCCAGCAGTTACTCCCTGGGACAGGGGGCTTACGAGCAGTACTTC.

Here the CDR3 DNA reads TGCGCCAGCACCGAGCCGGGACAGGCTGTATTCGATGGAAACACCATATATTTT. Translating gives CASTEPGQAVFDGNTIYF. The chain recombines TRBV10-1 with TRBJ1-3, with 8 positions matching TRBD1. Trimming at V came to 7 bases and at J to 3 bases, leaving 17 bases not matched to a gene. The CDR3 length is 18 residues. Germline loops: CDR1 WNHNN, CDR2 SYGVQD (reference sequence).

The rearrangement uses TRBV5-8 and TRBJ1-2, with 7 bases lining up with TRBD1. V lost 0 bases and J lost 1; bases outside the gene matches: 9. The CDR3 has 17 residues. Germline CDR1 and CDR2: SGHTS and YDEGEE. This CDR3 is CASSLAPGQGDNYGYTF. The CDR3, as DNA: TGTGCCAGCAGCTTGGCCCCGGGCCAGGGGGATAACTATGGCTACACCTTC.

V usage is TRBV5-1 and J usage is TRBJ1-1; D is unclear. Trimming took 5 bases from V and 1 from J, leaving 15 bases between them. Germline loops: CDR1 SGHRS, CDR2 YFSETQ. The CDR3 sequence is 15 residues long. The CDR3, as DNA: TGCGCCAGCAGGGTTCGAGCAGGAGGGAACACTGAAGCTTTCTTT. It is translated as CASRVRAGGNTEAFF.

The chain combines TRBV28 with TRBJ2-1; 8 bases match TRBD2. V lost 4 bases and J lost 7; bases outside the gene matches: 6. This CDR3 has 14 amino acids. CDR1 is MDHEN, CDR2 SYDVKM, per germline. This chain's CDR3 is CASSSGGASNEQFF. DNA of the CDR3: TGTGCCAGCAGTTCCGGGGGGGCGAGTAATGAGCAGTTCTTC.

The rearrangement uses TRBV5-6 and TRBJ1-5, with 9 positions matching TRBD1. Per the germline V gene, CDR1 is SGHDT and CDR2 is YYEEEE. The trim removed 3 bases at V and 0 bases at J, leaving 4 bases unmatched. This CDR3 spans 16 amino acids. The CDR3 loop reads CASSSGTGTSNQPQHF. The CDR3 nucleotides are TGTGCCAGCAGCTCAGGGACAGGGACTAGCAATCAGCCCCAGCATTTT.

This chain links TRBV28 with TRBJ1-1; TRBD1 aligns across 7 bases. CDR3 length: 14 amino acids. V shed 7 bases and J 0 bases; nucleotides not matched to a gene: 5. Germline V CDR1 and CDR2: MDHEN, SYDVKM. CDR3 sequence: CASKVGQLNTEAFF. For the CDR3, the DNA is TGTGCCAGCAAGGTGGGACAGTTGAACACTGAAGCTTTCTTT.

The chain combines TRBV4-3 with TRBJ1-4; perhaps TRBD1 as D (5 bases). Trimming took 0 bases from V and 7 from J, leaving 9 bases between them. The CDR3 consists of 14 residues. From germline, CDR1 is LGHNA and CDR2 YSLEER. The CDR3 loop reads CASSQEGRGEKLFF. CDR3 in DNA: TGCGCCAGCAGCCAAGAGGGGAGGGGTGAAAAACTGTTTTTT.

This clone showed up just a few times. The genes are TRBV7-8 and TRBJ1-1; D is unresolved. Trimming removed 5 bases from V and 2 bases from J, with 24 bases in between. The V gene's germline CDR1 is SGHVS and CDR2 FQNEAQ. This CDR3 region has 18 residues. In DNA, the CDR3 is TGTGCCAGCAGCCCAGGTCGGGGTTTGGTGCTCGTAAACACTGAAGCTTTCTTT. It encodes CASSPGRGLVLVNTEAFF.

The chain is built from TRBV29-1 and TRBJ2-7, with a weak D call TRBD2 (6 bases). V was pared by 4 bases and J by 5 bases, with 18 bases between. The CDR3 extends over 14 amino acids. The germline V gene encodes CDR1 SQVTM and CDR2 ANQGSEA. CDR3 in DNA: TGCAGCGTTGTATCGGCGGGGCCCGACAACGAGCAGTACTTC. This gives the protein CSVVSAGPDNEQYF.

The chain joins TRBV7-2 to TRBJ2-5, with a weak D call TRBD2 (6 bases). Germline CDR1 SGHTA, CDR2 FQGNSA. The CDR3 has 14 amino acids. V was cut by 3 bases and J by 10 bases, with 18 bases left in between. The CDR3 sequence is CASSLNLETGDQYF. The CDR3 coding sequence is TGTGCCAGCAGCTTGAATCTGGAGACGGGGGACCAGTACTTC.

In its sample, this clone was seen once. The chain carries TRBV30 and TRBJ1-1, with D hard to call. This CDR3 comprises 13 residues. V gave up 1 base and J gave up 1 base, with 7 bases separating them. CDR1 GTSNPN and CDR2 SVGIG come from the germline V gene (reference sequence). Written as DNA, the CDR3 is TGTGCCTGGAGTGCTGACACGAACACTGAAGCTTTCTTT. Encoded protein: CAWSADTNTEAFF.

The chain carries TRBV28 and TRBJ1-1; D unclear. CDR3 size: 11 residues. Germline lookup yields CDR1 MDHEN and CDR2 SYDVKM. V gave up 5 bases and J gave up 8 bases, with 9 bases separating them. Here the CDR3 reads CASSTTREAFF. CDR3 in DNA: TGTGCCAGCAGTACTACCCGGGAAGCTTTCTTT.